This T cell receptor (beta chain) was captured by sequencing in a study of blood T cell repertoires in COVID-19. J was trimmed by 2 bases and V by 1 base; bases with no gene match: 15. Germline lookup yields CDR1 LGHDT and CDR2 YNNKEL (reference sequence). The CDR3 totals 19 residues. Sequencing was performed with immunoSEQ multiplex PCR; in TCRdb, only in-frame clones are kept and a portion is missing. The table shows approximately 130,000 clones, with 75% to 90% occurring only once. Sequenced: PBMCs or T cells enriched from blood (not recorded which). This sequence was found in a woman aged 45-60 years who had recovered from COVID-19. The chain has TRBV3-1 (or the pseudogene TRBV3-2) and TRBJ2-5; 8 positions match TRBD2. The CDR3 here is CASSQGRSGGVFRQETQYF. CDR3 nucleotides: TGTGCCAGCAGCCAAGGACGCAGCGGGGGCGTCTTCCGGCAAGAGACCCAGTACTTC.